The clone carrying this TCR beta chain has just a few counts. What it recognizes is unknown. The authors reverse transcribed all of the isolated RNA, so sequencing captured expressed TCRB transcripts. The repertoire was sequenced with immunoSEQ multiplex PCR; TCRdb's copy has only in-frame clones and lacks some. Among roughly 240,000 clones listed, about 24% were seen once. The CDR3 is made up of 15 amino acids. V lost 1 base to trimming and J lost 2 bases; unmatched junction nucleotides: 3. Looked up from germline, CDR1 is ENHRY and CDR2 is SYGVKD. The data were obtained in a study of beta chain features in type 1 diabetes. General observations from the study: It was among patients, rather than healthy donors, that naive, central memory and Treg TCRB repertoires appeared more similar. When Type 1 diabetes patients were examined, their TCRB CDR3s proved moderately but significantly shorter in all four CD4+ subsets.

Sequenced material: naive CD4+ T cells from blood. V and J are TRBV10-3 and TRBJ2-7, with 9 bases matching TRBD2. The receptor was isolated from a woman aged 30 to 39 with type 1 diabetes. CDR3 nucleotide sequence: TGTGCCATCAGTGAGTATAGCGGGAGCCCCTACGAGCAGTACTTC. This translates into CAISEYSGSPYEQYF.